This T cell receptor (beta chain) was found in a study of blood T cell repertoires in COVID-19. Per the original methods: Scientists estimated how many nucleated cells there were by amplifying reference gene primers. Assay used: immunoSEQ multiplex PCR; TCRdb lists only in-frame clones, some missing. The DNA gave D and trimming, while V, J and clone size come from that table. The repertoire has just under 20,000 clones, 88% of them found once; the top ten carry over 8.5%. This clonotype originated in a human donor in a cohort sampled during active COVID-19. Sample: peripheral blood.

CDR3 bases: TGTGCCAGCAGCTTAGATCAGACTAGTCTTCAGTACTTC. Translation: CASSLDQTSLQYF. The rearrangement links TRBV7-8 to TRBJ2-4, with D possibly being TRBD2 (6 bases). This CDR3 region has 13 residues. The V end was cut by 1 base, the J end by 11 bases, with 12 bases between. Germline V gene data show CDR1 as SGHVS and CDR2 as FQNEAQ.